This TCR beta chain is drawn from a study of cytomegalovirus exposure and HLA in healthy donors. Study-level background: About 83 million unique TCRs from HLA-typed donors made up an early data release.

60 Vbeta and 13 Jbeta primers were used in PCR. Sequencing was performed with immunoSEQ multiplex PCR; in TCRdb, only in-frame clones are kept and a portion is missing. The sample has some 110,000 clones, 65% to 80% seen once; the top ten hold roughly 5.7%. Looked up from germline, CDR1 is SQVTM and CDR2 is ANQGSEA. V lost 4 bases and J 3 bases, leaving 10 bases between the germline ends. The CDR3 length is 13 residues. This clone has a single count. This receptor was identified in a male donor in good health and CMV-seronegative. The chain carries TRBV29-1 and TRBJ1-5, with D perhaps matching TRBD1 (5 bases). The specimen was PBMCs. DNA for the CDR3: TGCAGCGTTGGCAGGGACTACAATCAGCCCCAGCATTTT. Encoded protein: CSVGRDYNQPQHF.